This T cell receptor (beta chain) was sequenced for a study of blood T cell repertoires in COVID-19. The CDR3 extends over 16 amino acids. The authors' processing: Amplification from reference gene primers served as the basis for estimated nucleated cell counts. Method: immunoSEQ multiplex PCR; TCRdb's copy keeps in-frame clones and lacks some. For V, J and clone size, that table is used; D and trimming come from the DNA. Of around 200,000 clones in the sample, 84% were seen once. The rearrangement uses TRBV21-1 and TRBJ1-4; the D call of TRBD1 is as the table states it, not checked on the DNA. TRBV21-1 is described as a pseudogene. This TCR was recovered from a human donor in a cohort sampled during active COVID-19. Sample: peripheral blood. CDR3 sequence: CASSSGRQGRREKLFF. DNA for the CDR3: TGTGCCAGCAGCAGCGGAAGACAGGGACGAAGAGAAAAACTGTTTTTT.